This T cell receptor beta chain was captured in a study (TCRdb year 2016). Some background on the complete study: The study investigated the origins of HIV persistence in individuals who naturally controlled HIV infection.

In regard to this clonotype: The target of this receptor is not known. Per-base qualities were not stored, and no clone one base away is much larger.

The protocol used for the library was 5' RACE. Data came from an Illumina HiSeq 2000. TCRdb reprocessed the public reads (quality trimming at Q25 with fastp, clone calling with MiXCR) and kept in-frame beta chains. Each record represents a unique CDR3 protein, reported with the most common genes and DNA among its rows. Recorded for this sample are around 600 distinct CDR3 sequences; about a tenth of them occurred a single time. Around a quarter of the sample rests with the top ten. The CDR3 covers 13 residues, taking in both the cysteine and the phenylalanine. The kept DNA is CDR3 alone, 39 bases in frame from the first base. For CDR1 and CDR2, the germline V gene (reference sequence) lists SEHNR and FQNEAQ. V sheds 5 bases and J sheds 3 bases, leaving 10 bases between their ends.

The chain is assembled from TRBV7-9 and TRBJ1-2; the best D guess is TRBD1, with 6 bases matching. Material: total memory T cells from blood PBMCs. The cell subset or site label on this specimen signifies: transitional memory CD4+ T cells. This receptor was identified in a male donor with HIV. The DNA is as follows: TGTGCCAGCAGCCCCAGGGGTGACTATGGCTACACCTTC. The resulting protein is CASSPRGDYGYTF. Full variable domain (CDR3 extended with the reference TRBV7-9 and TRBJ1-2 proteins): DTGVSQNPRHKITKRGQNVTFRCDPISEHNRLYWYRQTLGQGPEFLTYFQNEAQLEKSRLLSDRFSAERPKGSFSTLEIQRTEQGDSAMYLCASSPRGDYGYTFGSGTRLTVV.